The next 23 T cell receptor beta chains were all read from a single sample in a study of T-cell memory formation after mild COVID-19. From the 5' RACE reads, TCRdb called clonotypes with MiXCR, one entry per CDR3 protein. The top ten hold 12% of the sample, which has hundreds of thousands of distinct CDR3 sequences, more than 15% seen once. The sequencing input was PBMCs or a T cell subset sorted from them (not recorded which). The source is an adult woman who had mild COVID-19 (a few samples of this study predate the infection). Cell type and time point are not known.

Only a few counts were recorded for this clonotype. The genes are TRBV6-5 and TRBJ2-1; weak D call: TRBD2 (6 bases). The germline V gene has CDR1 MNHEY and CDR2 SVGAGI. The ends were cut back, 0 bases at V and 3 bases at J, with 15 bases in the middle. This CDR3 region has 17 residues. In nucleotides, the CDR3 is TGTGCCAGCAGTTACTCCGTGACTAGAGAGTACTACAATGAGCAGTTCTTC. Its translation is CASSYSVTREYYNEQFF.

CDR3 in amino acids: CASSQGVDQPQHF. The CDR3, as DNA: TGTGCCAGCAGCCAGGGGGTAGATCAGCCCCAGCATTTT. The chain combines TRBV27 with TRBJ1-5, with TRBD1 matching over 7 bases. Germline-derived CDR1 and CDR2 are MNHEY and SMNVEV (reference sequence). Trimming removed 6 bases from V and 5 bases from J; junction bases left unmatched: 4. CDR3 length: 13 residues.

V usage is TRBV29-1 and J usage is TRBJ1-5, with TRBD1 identical over 7 bases. Germline V lookup: CDR1 SQVTM, CDR2 ANQGSEA. The CDR3 consists of 11 residues. The junction had 1 base not matched to a gene; V was cut back by 6 bases and J by 5 bases. The CDR3 is CSVGTDQPQHF. CDR3 DNA sequence: TGCAGCGTAGGGACAGATCAGCCCCAGCATTTT.

The chain's CDR3 is CASSSTGGINYGYTF. The CDR3 DNA is TGTGCCAGCAGCTCAACAGGGGGCATAAACTATGGCTACACCTTC. J is TRBJ1-2 and V is TRBV7-3; TRBD1 agrees at 9 bases. V dropped 4 bases and J dropped 2; count of bases not matched to a gene: 5. The V gene's germline CDR1 is SGHTA and CDR2 FQGTGA. The CDR3 runs 15 residues. Full variable domain (remainder filled in from reference TRBV7-3 and TRBJ1-2): GAGVSQTPSNKVTEKGKYVELRCDPISGHTALYWYRQSLGQGPEFLIYFQGTGAADDSGLPNDRFFAVRPEGSVSTLKIQRTERGDSAVYLCASSSTGGINYGYTFGSGTRLTVV.

This clonotype came up many times. The chain recombines TRBV7-3 with TRBJ2-5, with D unclear. CDR3 length equals 13 residues. V lost 2 bases to trimming and J lost 0 bases, with 4 bases between them. Looked up from germline, CDR1 is SGHTA and CDR2 is FQGTGA. The CDR3 here is CASSLGNQETQYF. The CDR3 coding sequence is TGTGCCAGCAGCTTAGGCAACCAAGAGACCCAGTACTTC.

This clonotype was seen more than once but under ten times. The V call is TRBV20-1, the J call TRBJ2-3; 8 positions match TRBD2. The junction had 7 bases not matched to a gene; V was cut back by 4 bases and J by 1 base. Germline V lookup: CDR1 DFQATT, CDR2 SNEGSKA (reference sequence). CDR3 length: 15 amino acids. The CDR3 sequence: CSAIKPGLGTDTQYF. In nucleotides, the CDR3 is TGCAGTGCTATAAAACCGGGACTAGGCACAGATACGCAGTATTTT.

This clonotype was detected a few times. The chain joins TRBV7-2 to TRBJ2-1; 14 bases align to TRBD2. The germline V gene encodes CDR1 SGHTA and CDR2 FQGNSA. The junction had 9 bases not matched to a gene; V was cut back by 5 bases and J by 0 bases. The length of the CDR3 is 19 residues. The CDR3 bases are TGTGCCAGCAGCGCCCCGGGACTAGCGGGGGTTAGCTCCTACAATGAGCAGTTCTTC. Its translation is CASSAPGLAGVSSYNEQFF. Combining the CDR3 with reference TRBV7-2 and TRBJ2-1 gives the whole variable domain GAGVSQSPSNKVTEKGKDVELRCDPISGHTALYWYRQSLGQGLEFLIYFQGNSAPDKSGLPSDRFSAERTGGSVSTLTIQRTQQEDSAVYLCASSAPGLAGVSSYNEQFFGPGTRLTVL.

V usage is TRBV7-3 and J usage is TRBJ2-2; perhaps TRBD1 as D (5 bases). The V end was cut by 6 bases, the J end by 2 bases, with 19 bases between. Germline V gene data show CDR1 as SGHTA and CDR2 as FQGTGA. There are 17 residues in the CDR3. The CDR3 reads CASSLSPDRGNTGELFF. CDR3 DNA: TGTGCCAGCAGTCTTAGCCCAGATAGGGGAAACACCGGGGAGCTGTTTTTT.

This clonotype was seen more than once but under ten times. The rearrangement joins TRBV20-1 to TRBJ2-7; no definite D call. V was trimmed by 3 bases and J by 5 bases, leaving 5 bases between them. This CDR3 contains 10 residues. CDR1 and CDR2 from the germline V gene are DFQATT and SNEGSKA (reference sequence). The CDR3 loop is CSASIHEQYF. The CDR3, as DNA: TGCAGTGCTAGCATCCACGAGCAGTACTTC.

This clonotype was picked up a small number of times. The chain recombines TRBV29-1 with TRBJ1-1; the D is unclear. Trimming cost V 6 bases and J 1 base, with 9 bases left between them. The V gene's germline CDR1 is SQVTM and CDR2 ANQGSEA. This CDR3 comprises 12 residues. CDR3 residues: CSVRNQNTEAFF. The CDR3 DNA is TGCAGCGTAAGAAACCAGAACACTGAAGCTTTCTTT.

The chain is built from TRBV6-2 or TRBV6-3 and TRBJ2-3; D may match TRBD1 or TRBD2 (5 bases each). Trimming shortened V by 4 bases and J by 6 bases, and 14 bases separated the two germline ends. The germline V gene encodes CDR1 MNHEY and CDR2 SVGEGT. CDR3 length equals 14 residues. Written as DNA, the CDR3 is TGTGCCAGCAGTTTATCCGGGGCAGCGGATACGCAGTATTTT. Translation: CASSLSGAADTQYF.

The V call is TRBV11-3, the J call TRBJ2-1; D may be TRBD1 or TRBD2 (5 bases each). The CDR3 is made up of 15 amino acids. The germline V gene has CDR1 SGHNT and CDR2 YENEEA. Trimming left V 5 bases short and J 5 bases short, with 16 bases between. The CDR3, as DNA: TGTGCCAGCAGCCCCCCCGGGGCAGCAGACAATGAGCAGTTCTTC. This codes for CASSPPGAADNEQFF.

V usage is TRBV19 and J usage is TRBJ1-1, with 7 positions matching TRBD1. This CDR3 comprises 14 residues. The J segment lost 4 bases and the V segment lost 7 bases, leaving 9 bases of the junction unmatched. Germline V lookup: CDR1 LNHDA, CDR2 SQIVND (reference sequence). This CDR3 reads CASTSPTGFTEAFF. The CDR3 coding sequence is TGTGCCAGTACCTCCCCGACAGGGTTCACTGAAGCTTTCTTT.

The V and J genes are TRBV12-3 or TRBV12-4 and TRBJ2-1; 7 bases align to TRBD2. This CDR3 has 16 residues. V gave up 5 bases and J gave up 5 bases; unmatched junction bases: 12. CDR3 nucleotides: TGTGCCAGCAGTCCTCGGCGGGGCGGGAGCCACAATGAGCAGTTCTTC. Residues: CASSPRRGGSHNEQFF.

This sequence joins TRBV12-3 or TRBV12-4 and TRBJ1-2; tentatively, D is TRBD1 (6 bases). CDR3 length: 16 residues. V was cut by 5 bases and J by 0 bases, with 16 bases left in between. CDR3 region: CASSGGAGRANYGYTF. CDR3 coding DNA: TGTGCCAGCAGTGGGGGGGCGGGCCGTGCTAACTATGGCTACACCTTC.

V usage is TRBV12-3 or TRBV12-4 and J usage is TRBJ2-1, with D unresolved. The CDR3 sequence is 12 residues long. V was pared by 2 bases and J by 4 bases, with 3 bases between. CDR3 protein: CASSLWYNEQFF. For the CDR3, the DNA is TGTGCCAGCAGTTTATGGTACAATGAGCAGTTCTTC.

The V gene is TRBV6-6, the J gene TRBJ1-1; TRBD1 might be the D (6 bases). Trimming left V 2 bases short and J 3 bases short, with 7 bases between. Germline V gene lookup returns CDR1 MNHNY and CDR2 SVGAGI (reference sequence). This CDR3 is 13 amino acids long. The CDR3 coding sequence is TGTGCCAGCAGTTACAGGACAGACACTGAAGCTTTCTTT. Translating it yields CASSYRTDTEAFF.

A few counts support this clonotype. This chain connects TRBV19 to TRBJ2-1; no clear D. With 0 bases removed from V and 0 bases from J, the gap between germline ends came to 9 bases. The germline gives CDR1 LNHDA, CDR2 SQIVND (reference sequence). This CDR3 has 16 amino acids. This CDR3 is CASSIESASSYNEQFF. As DNA, the CDR3 is TGTGCCAGTAGTATAGAGAGCGCTAGCTCCTACAATGAGCAGTTCTTC.

This clonotype was counted a few times. This chain connects TRBV27 to TRBJ2-5; 9 bases are a match to TRBD1. Unmatched junction bases numbered 10, after V lost 0 bases and J lost 5 bases. CDR3 length: 17 amino acids. Germline loops: CDR1 MNHEY, CDR2 SMNVEV (reference sequence). CDR3 in DNA: TGTGCCAGCAGTTTATCGGTCCGTTGGGACAGGGTCGAGACCCAGTACTTC. This codes for CASSLSVRWDRVETQYF.

Concerning this clonotype: Mismatch with germline at one junction end may stem from a read error. The chain uses TRBV7-7 and TRBJ2-1; D is unclear. From germline, CDR1 is SSHAT and CDR2 FNYEAQ (reference sequence). This CDR3 is 13 amino acids long. CDR3 DNA: TGTGCTAGCAGCTTTGATAGGGACAATGAGCAGTTCTTC. It yields the protein CASSFDRDNEQFF.

The CDR3 region has the DNA TGTGCCAGCAGCGTTACAGGGGGCTTCTCCTACGAGCAGTACTTC. Its translation: CASSVTGGFSYEQYF. The chain combines TRBV9 with TRBJ2-7; TRBD1 aligns across 9 bases. The germline CDR1 and CDR2 sequences are SGDLS and YYNGEE. Trimming at V came to 2 bases and at J to 0 bases, leaving 3 bases not matched to a gene. There are 15 residues in the CDR3.

The chain has TRBV5-5 and TRBJ2-3; TRBD2 agrees at 9 bases. Germline CDR1 is SGHKS and CDR2 is YYEKEE (reference sequence). V shed 6 bases, J shed 2 bases, and the junction held 7 bases outside the gene matches. The CDR3 covers 15 residues. The CDR3 sequence is CASTRLAGVTDTQYF. The CDR3 coding sequence is TGTGCCAGCACGAGATTAGCGGGGGTCACAGATACGCAGTATTTT.

The CDR3 loop reads CASGEAGTDTQYF. CDR3 in DNA: TGTGCCAGCGGTGAGGCGGGCACAGATACGCAGTATTTT. The chain employs TRBV7-3 and TRBJ2-3, with no clear D. Germline V gene lookup returns CDR1 SGHTA and CDR2 FQGTGA. The CDR3 sequence is 13 residues long. V shed 8 bases and J shed 1 base, with 10 bases lying between them.